This T cell receptor (beta chain) was identified in a study of blood T cell repertoires in COVID-19. Recruitment covered about two dozen US areas and drew participants whose ages spanned roughly 18 to 90 years. Some clones are missing from TCRdb's copy, which holds only in-frame ones; the method was immunoSEQ multiplex PCR. The data contain fewer than 350,000 clones, approximately 91% of them singletons. With 3 bases removed from V and 4 bases from J, the gap between germline ends came to 12 bases. CDR1 is PRHDT and CDR2 is FYEKMQ in the germline V gene (reference sequence). This CDR3 is 14 amino acids long.

The source is a woman in her thirties or forties with acute COVID-19. Input material: PBMCs or T cells enriched from blood (not recorded which). The chain employs TRBV13 and TRBJ1-2; no clear D. The chain's CDR3 is CASSFREGSYGYTF. DNA for the CDR3: TGTGCCAGCAGCTTTCGGGAGGGTTCCTATGGCTACACCTTC.